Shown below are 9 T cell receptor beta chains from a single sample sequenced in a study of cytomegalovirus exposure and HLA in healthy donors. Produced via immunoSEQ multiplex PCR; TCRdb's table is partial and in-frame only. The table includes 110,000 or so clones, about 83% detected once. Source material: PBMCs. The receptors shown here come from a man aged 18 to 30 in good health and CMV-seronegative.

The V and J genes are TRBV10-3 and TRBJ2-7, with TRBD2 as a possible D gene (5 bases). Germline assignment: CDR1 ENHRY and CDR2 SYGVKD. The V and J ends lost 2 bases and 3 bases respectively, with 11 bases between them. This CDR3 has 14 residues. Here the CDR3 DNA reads TGTGCCATCAGTGAGCTGGGAGAAGGCTACGAGCAGTACTTC. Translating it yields CAISELGEGYEQYF.

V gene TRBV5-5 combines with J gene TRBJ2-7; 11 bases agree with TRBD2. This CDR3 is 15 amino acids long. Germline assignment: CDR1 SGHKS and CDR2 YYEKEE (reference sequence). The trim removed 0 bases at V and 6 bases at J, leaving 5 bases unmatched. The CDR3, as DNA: TGTGCCAGCAGCTTGGGGCTAGCGGGAGGCCTCGAGCAGTACTTC. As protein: CASSLGLAGGLEQYF.

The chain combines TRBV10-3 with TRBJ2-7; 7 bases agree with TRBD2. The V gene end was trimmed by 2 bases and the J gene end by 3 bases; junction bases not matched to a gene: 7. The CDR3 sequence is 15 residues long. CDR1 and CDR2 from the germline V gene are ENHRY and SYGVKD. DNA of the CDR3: TGTGCCATCAGTGAGGGGTCTGCGGGGGACTACGAGCAGTACTTC. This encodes CAISEGSAGDYEQYF.

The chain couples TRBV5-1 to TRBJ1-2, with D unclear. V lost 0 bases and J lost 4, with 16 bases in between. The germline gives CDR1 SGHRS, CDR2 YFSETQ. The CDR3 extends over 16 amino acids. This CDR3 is CASSLVRARSSYGYTF. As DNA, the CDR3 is TGCGCCAGCAGCTTGGTGCGCGCCAGGTCCAGCTATGGCTACACCTTC.

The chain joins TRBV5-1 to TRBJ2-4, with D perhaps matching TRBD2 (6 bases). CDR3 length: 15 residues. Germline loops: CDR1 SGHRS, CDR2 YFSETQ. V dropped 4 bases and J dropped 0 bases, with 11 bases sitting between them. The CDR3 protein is CASSVAALAKNIQYF. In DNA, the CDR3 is TGCGCCAGCAGCGTAGCGGCACTAGCCAAAAACATTCAGTACTTC.

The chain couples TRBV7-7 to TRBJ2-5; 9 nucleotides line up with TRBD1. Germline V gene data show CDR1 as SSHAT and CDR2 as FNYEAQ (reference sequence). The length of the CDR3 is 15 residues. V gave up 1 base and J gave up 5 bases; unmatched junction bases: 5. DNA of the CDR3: TGTGCCAGCAGCTTAGGTGGGACAGGGCAGGAGACCCAGTACTTC. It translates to CASSLGGTGQETQYF. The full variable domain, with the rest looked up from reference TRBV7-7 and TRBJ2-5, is GAGVSQSPRYKVTKRGQDVTLRCDPISSHATLYWYQQALGQGPEFLTYFNYEAQPDKSGLPSDRFSAERPEGSISTLTIQRTEQRDSAMYRCASSLGGTGQETQYFGPGTRLLVL.

The CDR3 region is CAWRVAGVHNEQFF. CDR3 in DNA: TGTGCCTGGAGGGTAGCGGGAGTCCACAATGAGCAGTTCTTC. This rearrangement joins TRBV30 to TRBJ2-1, with 9 bases aligning to TRBD2. CDR3 length equals 14 residues. Per the germline V gene, CDR1 is GTSNPN and CDR2 is SVGIG (reference sequence). With 3 bases clipped from V and 5 bases from J, the junction kept 5 bases outside the gene matches.

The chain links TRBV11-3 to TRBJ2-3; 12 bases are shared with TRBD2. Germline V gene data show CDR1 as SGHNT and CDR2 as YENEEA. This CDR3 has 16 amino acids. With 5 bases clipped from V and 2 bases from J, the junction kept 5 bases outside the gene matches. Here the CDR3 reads CASSPRTSGATDTQYF. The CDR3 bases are TGTGCCAGCAGCCCCCGGACTAGCGGGGCCACAGATACGCAGTATTTT.

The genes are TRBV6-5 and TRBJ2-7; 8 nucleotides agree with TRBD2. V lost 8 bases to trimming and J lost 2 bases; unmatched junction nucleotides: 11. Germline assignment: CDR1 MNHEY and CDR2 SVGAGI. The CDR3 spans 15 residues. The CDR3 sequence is CASRLAGVPTYEQYF. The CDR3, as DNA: TGTGCCAGCCGCCTAGCGGGCGTCCCCACCTACGAGCAGTACTTC.